The 20 T cell receptor beta chains below come from one sample, sequenced in a study of post-analysis software for immune sequencing data. Study outcomes and limitations: In patients, about five TRBV segments were more frequent than in controls, with TRBV5-6, TRBV5-1 and TRBV20-1 among them.

Each TCR beta cDNA library carried unique molecular identifiers. Using its own MiXCR run on the PCR reads, TCRdb lists one record per CDR3 protein. Here the sample spans hundreds of thousands of distinct CDR3 sequences, roughly 27% being singletons. Antigens of these TCRs are unknown. The material sequenced was blood. The origin of the receptors is a girl aged 5 to 17 with multiple sclerosis.

V usage is TRBV20-1 and J usage is TRBJ1-6, with 7 positions matching TRBD1. V lost 0 bases, J lost 3 bases, and 14 bases stayed unmatched. The CDR3 spans 19 residues. Germline V lookup: CDR1 DFQATT, CDR2 SNEGSKA (reference sequence). The CDR3 DNA reads as TGCAGTGCTAGAGATCGTCGGGACAGTCAACTTCTCTATAATTCACCCCTCCACTTT. It is translated as CSARDRRDSQLLYNSPLHF.

As to this clonotype: The CDR3 ends on some other residue instead of the conserved phenylalanine or tryptophan, so this is likely a read error. The V gene is TRBV2, the J gene TRBJ1-2, with 9 nucleotides matching TRBD1. The germline V gene has CDR1 SNHLY and CDR2 FYNNEI. Losses at the gene ends were 4 bases for V and 6 bases for J; bases not matched to a gene: 6. This CDR3 is 14 amino acids long. DNA of the CDR3: TGTGCCAGCAGTGGCACGGGACAGGGAAATGGCTACACCCTC. Protein: CASSGTGQGNGYTL.

CDR3 nucleotide sequence: TGTGCCAGCAGTTGGACAGGGGGCTCAGATACGCAGTATTTT. Its translation is CASSWTGGSDTQYF. The chain couples TRBV12-3 or TRBV12-4 to TRBJ2-3, with 11 positions matching TRBD1. This CDR3 has 14 amino acids. The V and J ends lost 4 bases and 4 bases, in that order; junction bases with no gene match: 1.

This clonotype was picked up a small number of times. The chain joins TRBV7-2 to TRBJ2-7; a weak D match, TRBD1 (5 bases). Trimming took 5 bases from V and 1 from J, leaving 18 bases between them. Germline values: CDR1 SGHTA, CDR2 FQGNSA. This CDR3 is 16 amino acids long. CDR3 nucleotide sequence: TGTGCCAGCAGCCCCAGGGCTATGGCTGGGTCCTACGAGCAGTACTTC. Translation gives CASSPRAMAGSYEQYF.

Comment on this clonotype: Just one base apart from a much larger clone, this may be a read error. The chain has TRBV20-1 and TRBJ2-7, with D hard to call. This CDR3 region has 13 residues. Between the trimmed V and J ends, which lost 0 bases and 0 bases, there was a span of 6 bases. Germline CDR1 and CDR2: DFQATT and SNEGSKA (reference sequence). For the CDR3, the DNA is TGCAGTGCTAGAGAGGGCAACTCCTACGAGCAGTACTTC. Translation: CSAREGNSYEQYF.

This clonotype appeared many times. V usage is TRBV28 and J usage is TRBJ2-6; 8 bases align to TRBD2. Trimming took 7 bases from V and 4 from J; bases not matched to a gene: 12. Germline V gives CDR1 MDHEN, CDR2 SYDVKM. The CDR3 consists of 17 residues. CDR3 nucleotides: TGTGCCAGCACCCGACGGGGACTAGGTTCCGGGGCCAACGTCCTGACTTTC. Translating it yields CASTRRGLGSGANVLTF.

This clonotype was counted between two and nine times. The gene calls are TRBV11-2 and TRBJ2-3; 10 nucleotides align to TRBD2. Germline lookup yields CDR1 SGHAT and CDR2 FQNNGV. The CDR3 consists of 16 residues. The ends lost 5 bases at V and 1 base at J; junction bases unmatched: 6. The CDR3, as DNA: TGTGCCAGCAGCCAGCGACTAGCGGGTGGCACAGATACGCAGTATTTT. The encoded protein is CASSQRLAGGTDTQYF. The variable domain in full, with the rest retrieved from reference TRBV11-2 and TRBJ2-3, is EAGVAQSPRYKIIEKRQSVAFWCNPISGHATLYWYQQILGQGPKLLIQFQNNGVVDDSQLPKDRFSAERLKGVDSTLKIQPAKLEDSAVYLCASSQRLAGGTDTQYFGPGTRLTVL.

This clonotype was seen more than once but under ten times. V is TRBV20-1 and J is TRBJ2-3; D perhaps matches TRBD2 (5 bases). The V and J ends lost 2 bases and 3 bases respectively, with 6 bases between them. The CDR3 consists of 12 residues. Germline CDR1 is DFQATT and CDR2 is SNEGSKA (reference sequence). The CDR3 protein is CSARRGTDTQYF. The CDR3 nucleotides read TGCAGTGCTAGACGCGGGACAGATACGCAGTATTTT.

CDR3 loop: CASSAQGAGGFTEAFF. DNA for the CDR3: TGTGCCAGCAGCGCCCAGGGCGCCGGGGGCTTCACTGAAGCTTTCTTT. The gene calls are TRBV6-1 and TRBJ1-1; D may be TRBD1 (6 bases). Trimming removed 6 bases from V and 4 bases from J, with 21 bases in between. The CDR3 runs 16 residues. Germline V gene lookup returns CDR1 MNHNS and CDR2 SASEGT.

This clonotype was observed at least ten times. The chain combines TRBV4-3 with TRBJ2-7, with D perhaps TRBD2 (5 bases). Germline loops: CDR1 LGHNA, CDR2 YSLEER. Trimming took off 2 bases at V and 2 bases at J, with 10 bases between the two ends. The CDR3 is made up of 14 amino acids. The CDR3 loop reads CASSQWTGTYEQYF. The CDR3, as DNA: TGCGCCAGCAGCCAATGGACGGGGACCTACGAGCAGTACTTC.

The V call is TRBV7-2, the J call TRBJ1-5, with a weak D call TRBD1 (6 bases). CDR1 and CDR2 from the germline V gene are SGHTA and FQGNSA. V dropped 2 bases and J dropped 3 bases, with 11 bases sitting between them. The CDR3 loop spans 15 amino acids. CDR3 sequence: CASSLNRADNQPQHF. CDR3 DNA: TGTGCCAGCAGCTTAAACAGGGCGGACAATCAGCCCCAGCATTTT.

This clonotype was observed at least ten times. V usage is TRBV9 and J usage is TRBJ2-4; no clear D. Germline V gives CDR1 SGDLS, CDR2 YYNGEE. The CDR3 length is 18 residues. Deletions cut 1 base from V and 0 bases from J, with 17 bases between. The CDR3 DNA is TGTGCCAGCAGCGTAAGTGGATCCCGCGACTTAGCCAAAAACATTCAGTACTTC. This codes for CASSVSGSRDLAKNIQYF. Full variable domain (outside the CDR3, taken from reference TRBV9 and TRBJ2-4): DSGVTQTPKHLITATGQRVTLRCSPRSGDLSVYWYQQSLDQGLQFLIQYYNGEERAKGNILERFSAQQFPDLHSELNLSSLELGDSALYFCASSVSGSRDLAKNIQYFGAGTRLSVL.

J is TRBJ1-4 and V is TRBV20-1, with TRBD1 as a possible D gene (5 bases). The CDR3 extends over 14 amino acids. Germline assignment: CDR1 DFQATT and CDR2 SNEGSKA (reference sequence). V was trimmed by 2 bases and J by 8 bases, leaving 15 bases between them. The CDR3 nucleotides are TGCAGTGCTAGATGGGGGTCGGGGAGAGAAAAACTGTTTTTT. Translation: CSARWGSGREKLFF.

This clonotype showed up many times. The chain is built from TRBV20-1 and TRBJ2-3; D gene uncertain. The CDR3 spans 11 residues. V lost 6 bases, J lost 2 bases, and 6 bases lay in between. Per germline, CDR1 DFQATT and CDR2 SNEGSKA (reference sequence). The CDR3 is CSARTTDTQYF. The DNA for the CDR3 is TGCAGTGCCCGGACCACAGATACGCAGTATTTT.

The chain couples TRBV20-1 to TRBJ1-4; 7 nucleotides align to TRBD1. The CDR3 consists of 14 residues. The germline V gene encodes CDR1 DFQATT and CDR2 SNEGSKA (reference sequence). The V segment lost 3 bases and the J segment 2 bases; nucleotides outside the gene matches: 3. For the CDR3, the DNA is TGCAGTGCTAGCCAGGGGGTGACTAATGAAAAACTGTTTTTT. It yields the protein CSASQGVTNEKLFF.

This clonotype was seen ten or more times. The V and J genes are TRBV5-1 and TRBJ2-5; 9 bases align to TRBD1. Germline-derived CDR1 and CDR2 are SGHRS and YFSETQ. The V gene end was trimmed by 4 bases and the J gene end by 4 bases; junction bases not matched to a gene: 8. The CDR3 length is 15 residues. The CDR3 DNA is TGCGCCAGCAGCCCCGGGACAGGGCTGGGAGAGACCCAGTACTTC. Translated: CASSPGTGLGETQYF.

A remark on this clonotype: The junction departs from germline at one end; a sequencing error may be responsible. The V and J genes are TRBV12-3 or TRBV12-4 and TRBJ2-5; D gene ambiguous. The CDR3 has 14 amino acids. The CDR3 DNA is TGTGTCAGCCGTGGTCCCCGTGAGAGAGAGACCCAGTACTTC. It encodes CVSRGPRERETQYF.

This clonotype was seen many times. The DNA of the CDR3 is TGTGCCAGTTCCGTCCGGGGCTATGGCTACACCTTC. Its translation is CASSVRGYGYTF. This chain uses TRBV6-5 with TRBJ1-2; D gene uncertain. The germline V gene has CDR1 MNHEY and CDR2 SVGAGI. The length of the CDR3 is 12 residues. Trimming removed 9 bases at V and 4 bases at J, with 12 bases between.

The CDR3 sequence is CSASGRGAYNEQFF. The CDR3 coding sequence is TGCAGTGCATCCGGACGGGGGGCCTACAATGAGCAGTTCTTC. The chain combines TRBV20-1 with TRBJ2-1; 7 positions agree with TRBD2. This CDR3 has 14 amino acids. Germline-derived CDR1 and CDR2 are DFQATT and SNEGSKA (reference sequence). V trimming: 6 bases; J trimming: 2 bases; junction bases outside the gene matches: 7.

The sample holds a few counts of this clonotype. CDR3 loop: CASSQKGDTEAFF. CDR3 DNA sequence: TGTGCCAGCAGCCAGAAAGGGGACACTGAAGCTTTCTTT. The chain has TRBV3-1 and TRBJ1-1; D is possibly TRBD1 (5 bases). Trimming left V 3 bases short and J 3 bases short, with 8 bases between. The CDR3 extends over 13 amino acids. Per the germline V gene, CDR1 is LGHDT and CDR2 is YNNKEL (reference sequence).